This T cell receptor beta chain was identified during a study of blood T cells in healthy people across ages (dated by TCRdb to 2014 to 2015). At the level of the whole study: Template switching captured roughly one uniquely barcoded TCR beta cDNA molecule per two T cells in model experiments. The study measured age-related changes in TCR beta repertoire diversity using deep sequencing normalized with unique cDNA molecular identifiers. The donors were divided into four age groups: young (average around 16 years), middle-aged (about 41), aged (approximately 62) and long-lived (roughly 82). To avoid experimental bias, donors of different ages were randomly spread across the sequencing lanes. For two donors (one aged 18 to 30 and one aged 80 or older), the study analyzed two additional independent replicas of 1 million unique cDNA reads from the same blood draw.

The CDR3, from cysteine to phenylalanine, totals 15 residues. Left in the record is the CDR3 DNA by itself, 45 bases read in frame from the first base. The germline V gene sets CDR1 to ENHRY and CDR2 to SYGVKD. Library preparation used 5' RACE. Sequencing was carried out with an Illumina HiSeq 2500. A second PCR of 7 to 11 cycles was performed with a sample-barcoded 5' primer and a J-beta primer mix. A template-switch 5' adaptor carrying 12 random nucleotides introduced a unique molecular identifier onto each TCR beta cDNA molecule. Each sample yielded at least 2.5 million CDR3-containing paired-end reads. First-strand cDNA was synthesized from all RNA with the Mint cDNA synthesis kit, primed by a TRBC-specific oligonucleotide. After uracil-DNA glycosylase treatment, a first 18-cycle PCR used universal primers M1SS and BC2_uni_R on all cDNA. Per the authors' processing: For normalization, 1 million high-quality reads, each with a distinct molecular identifier, were randomly selected from each sample. Instead of being binned into consensus sequences, reads that shared molecular identifiers were thrown out. CDR3 identification, clonotype clustering and error correction used MiTCR with a Q25 quality threshold and the strictest error-elimination algorithm. A nonparametric unseen species model using Euler transformation provided a lower-bound estimate of total TCR beta diversity. TCRdb reprocessed the public reads (quality trimming at Q25 with fastp, clone calling with MiXCR) and kept in-frame beta chains. Rows with one shared CDR3 protein collapse into an entry with the most common genes and DNA. The V and J calls here are based on TCRdb, not the publication. For this sample there are around 800,000 distinct CDR3 sequences; roughly 46% appear just once. Clones ranked in the top ten supply 15% to 20% of the sample.

The approximately 40 donors, aged about 6 to 100 years, were systemically healthy Caucasian individuals from Russia. Around 9.7 milliliters of peripheral blood were collected from each donor into EDTA-treated Vacutainer tubes. Ficoll-Paque density-gradient centrifugation was used to isolate PBMCs, with at least 6.5 million obtained per sample. Trizol reagent was used to extract total RNA from PBMCs, with at least 6 micrograms per sample. The percentages of naive CD45RAhigh/CD27high T cells were determined by flow cytometry on a PBMC aliquot from every donor. General study outcomes and caveats: Because profiling used bulk unsorted PBMCs, naive and antigen-experienced compartments could not be compared conclusively. As age increased, observed TCR beta diversity per million T cells dropped in a roughly linear way, and a significant reduction was already evident by age 40. Compared with the aged group, the long-lived group had more naive CD4+ T cells, fewer expanded clones and increased TCR diversity, a pattern suggesting age selection. Estimates of total diversity based on one million sequenced T cells were regarded as lower bounds and as underestimates. The CMV infection status of donors was not known, potentially confounding age-related changes in expanded clonotypes. Observed TCR beta diversity correlated strongly with the percentage of naive T cells measured by flow cytometry.

This clonotype was found a few times. Its antigen is not yet known. A read error may produce the germline difference seen at one junction end. The source material was blood. Recombination linked TRBV10-3 to TRBJ2-7; TRBD1 agrees with 9 junctional bases. The source of this sequence is a man of 80 years or more in good health. Here the CDR3 is given as CAISDRDRVSSEQYF. The DNA sequence follows: TGTGCCATCAGTGATAGGGACAGGGTTTCCTCCGAGCAGTACTTC.